This T cell receptor (beta chain) stems from a study of beta chain features in type 1 diabetes. The study, taken as a whole, reports: Shorter templates might be favored by PCR, equally in patients and controls. The naive, central memory and Treg TCRB repertoires looked more alike in patients than they did in healthy donors. Moderate but significant shortening of TCRB CDR3s was recorded in all four CD4+ subsets from Type 1 diabetes patients. Because the template was cDNA, high-expressing cells might be over-represented.

Expressed TCRB transcripts were sequenced after all isolated RNA was converted to cDNA. Measured with immunoSEQ multiplex PCR; TCRdb has only the in-frame clones, and not every one. The sample yields approximately 400,000 clones, approximately 15% seen once. Germline values: CDR1 LGHNA, CDR2 YNFKEQ. The V and J ends lost 0 bases and 0 bases respectively, with 9 bases between them. The CDR3 has 15 amino acids. This clone showed up just a few times. Antigen: not known. This TCR derives from a woman under 30 in good health. Sequenced input: naive CD4+ T cells from blood. The V call is TRBV4-2, the J call TRBJ2-7; D is unclear. In nucleotides, the CDR3 is TGTGCCAGCAGCCAAGAAAAGAGTTACTCCTACGAGCAGTACTTC. This encodes CASSQEKSYSYEQYF.